This T cell receptor (beta chain) was identified during a study of OX40 agonist ivuxolimab in advanced cancers. TCRdb keeps only in-frame clones here, not all; method: immunoSEQ multiplex PCR. The table includes tens of thousands of clones, 88% detected once. As regards this clone: The antigen is unknown.

Prior autoimmune disease or systemic immunosuppression barred patients. Findings and limits, study-wide: The average count of expanded clones was higher among CD8+ T cells than among CD4+. Nonresponders included some who also had low normalized T-cell clonal expansion.

The CDR3 contains 16 residues. The germline V and J ends were trimmed by 1 base and 2 bases, with 12 bases remaining between them. CDR1 and CDR2 (germline): MGHDK, SYGVNS. The genes are TRBV25-1 and TRBJ2-1, with D possibly matching TRBD2 (5 bases). Specimen: CD4+ or CD8+ T cells sorted from blood, collected in a trial of the OX40 agonist ivuxolimab. The source is an adult with an advanced solid tumor such as melanoma, head and neck, liver or kidney cancer. The CDR3 bases are TGTGCCAGCAGTGAATCTCCGGGGAAAGCCTACAATGAGCAGTTCTTC. This encodes CASSESPGKAYNEQFF.